This T cell receptor beta chain derives from a study of siplizumab effects on memory and regulatory T cells. Study-level points and caveats: Roughly 80-95% of proliferating CD4+ or CD8+ clones lacked a naive or memory phenotype that could be assigned. Controls had 26.9% Treg-derived mappable alloreactive CD4+ clones on average, versus about 69% with siplizumab. Apparently key alloresponse contributors, naive T cells also seemed more diverse than memory cells.

As to this clone: Its antigen is unidentified.

Assayed TCR templates numbered about 10^5 for each sample. Produced via immunoSEQ multiplex PCR; TCRdb's table is partial and in-frame only. The data contain about 100,000 clones, 85% to 95% of them singletons. The length of the CDR3 is 13 residues. The germline V gene encodes CDR1 SEHNR and CDR2 FQNEAQ (reference sequence). V was clipped by 5 bases and J by 9 bases, with 14 bases between them. Sequencing input: non-Treg CD4+ T cells sorted from blood. The receptor was isolated from a human donor in good health. The chain couples TRBV7-9 to TRBJ2-1, with D maybe TRBD1 (7 bases). This CDR3 is CASSPRQGGEQFF. CDR3 nucleotides: TGTGCCAGCAGCCCCCGACAGGGAGGTGAGCAGTTCTTC.